The rows below give T cell receptor beta chains drawn from one sample of a study of T cell responses to AZD1222 COVID-19 vaccine. Produced via immunoSEQ multiplex PCR; TCRdb's table is partial and in-frame only. The top ten clones hold under 25% of a sample with tens of thousands of clones, approximately 78% of them seen once. The sample consisted of peripheral blood, taken on day 0 of AZD1222 vaccination. The receptors come from an adult in good health. Both conserved end residues are part of each CDR3. Fields, in order: J gene, V gene, D gene, CDR3 protein. D genes are given only for firm matches.

J gene: TRBJ2-1
V gene: TRBV18
D gene: .
CDR3 protein: CASSPRFQGNSYNEQFF

J gene: TRBJ1-2
V gene: TRBV3-1/TRBV3-2
D gene: .
CDR3 protein: CASSQESGSMGYTF

J gene: TRBJ1-5
V gene: TRBV27
D gene: .
CDR3 protein: CASTHTGNQPQHF

J gene: TRBJ2-3
V gene: TRBV5-1
D gene: .
CDR3 protein: CASSLVGSSTDTQYF

J gene: TRBJ1-5
V gene: TRBV27
D gene: .
CDR3 protein: CASSLPPPRGREPQHF

J gene: TRBJ2-7
V gene: TRBV19
D gene: TRBD2
CDR3 protein: CASRGGDPYGEQYF

J gene: TRBJ2-3
V gene: TRBV2
D gene: TRBD2
CDR3 protein: CASSRALAGSVTDTQYF

J gene: TRBJ1-1
V gene: TRBV6-5
D gene: .
CDR3 protein: CASRTVRGTEAFF

J gene: TRBJ1-1
V gene: TRBV11-2
D gene: .
CDR3 protein: CASSSLQNTEAFF

J gene: TRBJ1-1
V gene: TRBV5-1
D gene: .
CDR3 protein: CASSPGTSNTEAFF

J gene: TRBJ2-3
V gene: TRBV9
D gene: .
CDR3 protein: CASSPRSGSNTDTQYF

J gene: TRBJ1-1
V gene: TRBV11-2
D gene: TRBD1
CDR3 protein: CASSFRGLTEAFF

J gene: TRBJ2-7
V gene: TRBV6-5
D gene: TRBD2
CDR3 protein: CASHASGNRGEQYF

J gene: TRBJ2-7
V gene: TRBV6-1
D gene: TRBD1
CDR3 protein: CASSRQGTEQYF

J gene: TRBJ2-1
V gene: TRBV24-1
D gene: TRBD2
CDR3 protein: CATSGPTSGRNPDEQFF

J gene: TRBJ2-3
V gene: TRBV12-3/TRBV12-4
D gene: .
CDR3 protein: CASRFSTDTQYF

J gene: TRBJ1-3
V gene: TRBV28
D gene: .
CDR3 protein: CASRPRLNSGNTIYF

J gene: TRBJ2-1
V gene: TRBV29-1
D gene: .
CDR3 protein: CSVSLGFFDEQFF

J gene: TRBJ2-7
V gene: TRBV30
D gene: .
CDR3 protein: CAWSDYRDFYEQYF

J gene: TRBJ1-5
V gene: TRBV28
D gene: .
CDR3 protein: CASSLLQVNQPQHF

J gene: TRBJ2-1
V gene: TRBV28
D gene: .
CDR3 protein: CASSFLGYEQFF

J gene: TRBJ1-5
V gene: TRBV5-1
D gene: .
CDR3 protein: CASSLVGGGSNQPQHF

J gene: TRBJ1-3
V gene: TRBV30
D gene: .
CDR3 protein: CAWSVQGNTIYF

J gene: TRBJ2-7
V gene: TRBV10-3
D gene: .
CDR3 protein: CAITSGRGDYEQYF

J gene: TRBJ1-5
V gene: TRBV10-3
D gene: TRBD1
CDR3 protein: CAISEGQGSPNQPQHF

J gene: TRBJ2-1
V gene: TRBV7-2
D gene: .
CDR3 protein: CASSQDWAGQFF

J gene: TRBJ2-3
V gene: TRBV19
D gene: TRBD2
CDR3 protein: CASSIETSGILRDTQYF

J gene: TRBJ2-3
V gene: TRBV9
D gene: .
CDR3 protein: CASSLQGGDTQYF

J gene: TRBJ2-3
V gene: TRBV9
D gene: .
CDR3 protein: CASSVVGGLSDTQYF

J gene: TRBJ2-1
V gene: TRBV5-4
D gene: .
CDR3 protein: CASSPGHNEQFF

J gene: TRBJ2-5
V gene: TRBV27
D gene: .
CDR3 protein: CASSFRGETQYF

J gene: TRBJ2-3
V gene: TRBV7-2
D gene: .
CDR3 protein: CASSLYGATDTQYF

J gene: TRBJ2-5
V gene: TRBV19
D gene: TRBD1
CDR3 protein: CASSTWGQADQETQYF

J gene: TRBJ2-4
V gene: TRBV7-9
D gene: .
CDR3 protein: CASSLYITPGDKNIQYF

J gene: TRBJ2-2
V gene: TRBV10-1
D gene: .
CDR3 protein: CASMGNANTGELFF

J gene: TRBJ2-1
V gene: TRBV19
D gene: .
CDR3 protein: CASSIEGNEQFF

J gene: TRBJ2-5
V gene: TRBV6-5
D gene: .
CDR3 protein: CASSYSSGPQETQYF

J gene: TRBJ2-1
V gene: TRBV18
D gene: TRBD2
CDR3 protein: CASSVSGRGNEQFF

J gene: TRBJ1-4
V gene: TRBV27
D gene: .
CDR3 protein: CASSALAGELNEKLFF

J gene: TRBJ1-1
V gene: TRBV18
D gene: .
CDR3 protein: CASSPPSSYTEAFF

J gene: TRBJ2-2
V gene: TRBV5-4
D gene: TRBD1
CDR3 protein: CASSPWGGGTGNTGELFF

J gene: TRBJ2-7
V gene: TRBV19
D gene: .
CDR3 protein: CASKGGYEQYF